This is a list of T cell receptor beta chains from one sample in a study of blood T cell repertoires in COVID-19. Profiled with immunoSEQ multiplex PCR; TCRdb holds only in-frame clones, not every one. The repertoire holds roughly 57,000 clones, with roughly 80% as singletons. The specimen sequenced was peripheral blood. The receptors here all came from a woman between 65 and 79 years old with acute or convalescent COVID-19. Both conserved end residues are part of each CDR3. A D gene is named only where the DNA matches it firmly. Clone size is shown for a subset of rows, as once, few, many or a class of expanded clone.

j_call d_call v_call clone_size cdr3_aa cdr3_nt
TRBJ2-5 . TRBV5-1 . CASKLSVGGAETQYF TGCGCCAGCAAATTGTCGGTGGGGGGGGCAGAGACCCAGTACTTC
TRBJ2-1 TRBD1 TRBV28 . CASSTTGTRDEQFF TGTGCCAGCAGCACGACAGGGACCCGGGATGAGCAGTTCTTC
TRBJ2-2 TRBD1 TRBV5-4 . CASSSDPTGDTGELFF TGTGCCAGCAGCTCTGACCCCACAGGGGACACCGGGGAGCTGTTTTTT
TRBJ2-4 TRBD2 TRBV19 . CASTDRLSGGPKNIQYF TGTGCCAGTACCGACCGCCTTAGCGGGGGGCCCAAAAACATTCAGTACTTC
TRBJ2-1 . TRBV5-1 . CASSLDRGREQFF TGCGCCAGCAGCTTGGATAGGGGCCGGGAGCAGTTCTTC
TRBJ2-5 TRBD1 TRBV9 . CASSVTGRETQYF TGTGCCAGCAGCGTGACAGGGCGGGAGACCCAGTACTTC
TRBJ2-7 TRBD1 TRBV15 few CATSRPGTGGYEQYF TGTGCCACCAGCAGACCTGGGACAGGGGGCTACGAGCAGTACTTC
TRBJ1-1 TRBD1 TRBV5-4 . CASSFPGQPNTEAFF TGTGCCAGCAGCTTCCCGGGACAGCCGAACACTGAAGCTTTCTTT
TRBJ1-1 . TRBV7-9 many CASSPWGPAFF TGTGCCAGCAGCCCGTGGGGGCCCGCTTTCTTT
TRBJ1-6 . TRBV11-1 once CASSQPSGVRNSPLHF TGTGCCAGCAGCCAACCCTCAGGGGTCCGGAATTCACCCCTCCACTTT
TRBJ1-6 TRBD1 TRBV5-1 . CASSFGQANSPLHF TGCGCCAGCAGCTTTGGACAGGCAAATTCACCCCTCCACTTT
TRBJ1-2 . TRBV3-1/TRBV3-2 . CASSPYGPRGNYGYTF TGTGCCAGCAGCCCCTACGGCCCCAGGGGTAACTATGGCTACACCTTC
TRBJ2-2 . TRBV7-2 . CASSLKAAGELFF TGTGCCAGCAGCTTAAAGGCGGCCGGGGAGCTGTTTTTT
TRBJ2-5 TRBD1 TRBV5-8 . CASSPADRDRETQYF TGTGCCAGCAGCCCCGCGGACAGGGATCGAGAGACCCAGTACTTC
TRBJ2-3 TRBD2 TRBV5-1 . CASSLEPSGGVGADTQYF TGCGCCAGCAGCTTGGAGCCTAGCGGGGGGGTAGGGGCAGATACGCAGTATTTT
TRBJ2-6 . TRBV7-8 . CASRATGANVLTF TGTGCCAGCAGAGCTACTGGGGCCAACGTCCTGACTTTC
TRBJ1-1 . TRBV2 many CASSQGEGTEAFF TGTGCCAGCAGCCAAGGGGAAGGCACTGAAGCTTTCTTT
TRBJ1-5 . TRBV18 once CASSPGGANQPQHF TGTGCCAGCTCACCAGGTGGGGCCAATCAGCCCCAGCATTTT
TRBJ1-2 . TRBV3-1/TRBV3-2 . CASSRSRVGYTF TGTGCCAGCAGCCGCTCCAGGGTTGGCTACACCTTC
TRBJ1-1 TRBD1 TRBV7-3 . CASSPTQGDLRGTEAFF TGTGCCAGCAGCCCGACCCAGGGGGATTTGCGGGGAACTGAAGCTTTCTTT
TRBJ1-6 TRBD1 TRBV11-2 . CASSTVTGGYSPLHF TGTGCCAGCAGCACTGTGACAGGGGGCTACTCACCCCTCCACTTT
TRBJ1-1 . TRBV10-1 few CASSEIRRATNTEAFF TGCGCCAGCAGTGAGATTAGGCGGGCGACGAACACTGAAGCTTTCTTT
TRBJ1-3 . TRBV4-1 . CASSQDSGHISGNTIYF TGCGCCAGCAGCCAAGACTCTGGACATATCTCTGGAAACACCATATATTTT
TRBJ2-3 TRBD1 TRBV24-1 few CATSDPGQGTSTDTQYF TGTGCCACCAGTGATCCGGGACAGGGGACCAGCACAGATACGCAGTATTTT
TRBJ1-1 TRBD1 TRBV14 . CASSPSGQGDRTEAFF TGTGCCAGCAGCCCATCGGGACAGGGTGATAGGACTGAAGCTTTCTTT
TRBJ2-2 . TRBV4-1 . CASSQRKDRFTGELFF TGCGCCAGCAGCCAACGCAAAGACAGGTTCACCGGGGAGCTGTTTTTT
TRBJ2-4 . TRBV5-1 . CASSLAGLILAKNIQYF TGCGCCAGCAGCTTGGCCGGACTAATTCTAGCCAAAAACATTCAGTACTTC
TRBJ1-4 . TRBV9 . CASSVANGRSGEKLFF TGTGCCAGCAGCGTAGCTAATGGTAGGAGTGGTGAAAAACTGTTTTTT
TRBJ1-1 TRBD1 TRBV2 once CASRGQGLNTEAFF TGTGCCAGCAGGGGACAGGGCCTGAACACTGAAGCTTTCTTT
TRBJ1-1 . TRBV19 . CASIPSRLNTEAFF TGTGCCAGTATCCCGTCCAGGTTGAACACTGAAGCTTTCTTT
TRBJ2-2 TRBD2 TRBV7-8 . CASSRTSGGFAGELFF TGTGCCAGCAGCCGGACTAGCGGGGGGTTCGCCGGGGAGCTGTTTTTT
TRBJ2-1 TRBD2 TRBV11-3 . CASSHGLAGSSYNEQFF TGTGCCAGCAGCCATGGACTAGCGGGATCCTCCTACAATGAGCAGTTCTTC
TRBJ2-3 TRBD2 TRBV5-4 . CASSLPGLEDTQYF TGTGCCAGCAGCTTACCGGGACTAGAAGATACGCAGTATTTT
TRBJ2-3 TRBD1 TRBV4-1 . CASSQTTGQGTDTQYF TGCGCCAGCAGCCAAACAACGGGACAGGGGACAGATACGCAGTATTTT
TRBJ2-3 TRBD2 TRBV5-1 . CASSLARGARTDTQYF TGCGCCAGCAGCTTGGCGCGGGGGGCACGCACAGATACGCAGTATTTT
TRBJ2-2 TRBD2 TRBV3-1/TRBV3-2 . CASSRTSGGRDTGELFF TGTGCCAGCAGCCGGACTAGCGGGGGCCGGGACACCGGGGAGCTGTTTTTT
TRBJ1-6 TRBD1 TRBV6-1 . CASSASTGGYNSPLHF TGTGCCAGCAGTGCGTCGACAGGGGGATATAATTCACCCCTCCACTTT
TRBJ1-1 TRBD1 TRBV9 . CASSVGQGYQTEAFF TGTGCCAGCAGCGTGGGACAGGGGTATCAGACTGAAGCTTTCTTT
TRBJ1-1 . TRBV3-1/TRBV3-2 . CASSQGGGGEAFF TGTGCCAGCAGCCAAGGGGGGGGTGGTGAAGCTTTCTTT
TRBJ1-6 . TRBV6-5 . CASSYTRDSPLHF TGTGCCAGCAGTTACACTCGTGATTCACCCCTCCACTTT
TRBJ1-2 . TRBV18 once CASSPNLQGKYGYTF TGTGCCAGCTCACCAAATCTGCAGGGGAAATATGGCTACACCTTC
TRBJ1-2 TRBD1 TRBV30 . CAWSLPGQGAVGGYTF TGTGCCTGGAGTCTCCCGGGACAGGGGGCGGTCGGAGGCTACACCTTC
TRBJ1-1 . TRBV5-1 . CASSLEREGAFF TGCGCCAGCAGCTTGGAGAGGGAGGGAGCTTTCTTT
TRBJ1-1 . TRBV7-9 . CASRPQGDGNTEAFF TGTGCCAGCAGACCACAGGGAGATGGAAACACTGAAGCTTTCTTT
TRBJ1-2 . TRBV30 few CAWSVRGPASSSSYTF TGTGCCTGGAGTGTACGGGGTCCGGCCTCTAGTAGTAGCTACACCTTC
TRBJ2-3 . TRBV11-3 . CASSSDSSTDTQYF TGTGCCAGCAGCTCCGACAGTAGCACAGATACGCAGTATTTT
TRBJ2-1 TRBD2 TRBV18 . CASSPHVRREGNEQFF TGTGCCAGCTCACCTCATGTAAGACGGGAGGGCAATGAGCAGTTCTTC
TRBJ2-2 . TRBV7-3 . CASSTSVQGNTGELFF TGTGCCAGCAGTACGAGTGTACAGGGGAACACCGGGGAGCTGTTTTTT
TRBJ1-4 . TRBV14 few CASSPGGGKVVNEKLFF TGTGCCAGCAGCCCCGGTGGAGGGAAGGTCGTTAATGAAAAACTGTTTTTT
TRBJ1-5 . TRBV10-1 . CASSENVGQPQHF TGCGCCAGCAGTGAGAACGTCGGTCAGCCCCAGCATTTT
TRBJ2-4 . TRBV6-5 few CASSRGSLTKNIQYF TGTGCCAGCAGTAGGGGCAGTCTAACCAAAAACATTCAGTACTTC
TRBJ2-1 TRBD2 TRBV5-1 . CASSLVAGGYNEQFF TGCGCCAGCAGCTTGGTAGCGGGGGGGTACAATGAGCAGTTCTTC
TRBJ2-7 . TRBV5-1 . CASSFRVPTEEQYF TGCGCCAGCAGCTTCCGGGTCCCTACCGAAGAGCAGTACTTC
TRBJ1-2 . TRBV2 once CASGPTVNYGYTF TGTGCCAGCGGCCCCACAGTCAACTATGGCTACACCTTC
TRBJ2-2 . TRBV14 . CASSQRAERSGELFF TGTGCCAGCAGCCAGAGGGCGGAAAGGTCCGGGGAGCTGTTTTTT
TRBJ2-3 TRBD2 TRBV5-6 . CASSLFKGLAGGSTDTQYF TGTGCCAGCAGCTTATTTAAAGGACTAGCGGGGGGTAGCACAGATACGCAGTATTTT
TRBJ1-4 . TRBV14 few CASSPQGRGAEKLFF TGTGCCAGCAGCCCCCAAGGGAGGGGGGCGGAAAAACTGTTTTTT